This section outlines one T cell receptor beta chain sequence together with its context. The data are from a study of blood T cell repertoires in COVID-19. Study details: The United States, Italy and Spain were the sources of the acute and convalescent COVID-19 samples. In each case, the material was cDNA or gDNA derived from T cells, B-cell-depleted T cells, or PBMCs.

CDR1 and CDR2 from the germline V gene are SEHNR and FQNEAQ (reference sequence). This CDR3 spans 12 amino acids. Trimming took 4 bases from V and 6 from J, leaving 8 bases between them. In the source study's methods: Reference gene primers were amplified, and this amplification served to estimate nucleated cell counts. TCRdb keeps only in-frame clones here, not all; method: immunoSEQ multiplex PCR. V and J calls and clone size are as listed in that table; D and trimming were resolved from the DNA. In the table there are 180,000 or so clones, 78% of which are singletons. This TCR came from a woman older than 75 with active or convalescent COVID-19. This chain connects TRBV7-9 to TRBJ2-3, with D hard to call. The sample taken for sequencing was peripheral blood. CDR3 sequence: CASSYYGDTQYF. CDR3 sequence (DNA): TGTGCCAGCAGCTACTACGGGGATACGCAGTATTTT. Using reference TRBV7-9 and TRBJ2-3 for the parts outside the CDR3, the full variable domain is DTGVSQNPRHKITKRGQNVTFRCDPISEHNRLYWYRQTLGQGPEFLTYFQNEAQLEKSRLLSDRFSAERPKGSFSTLEIQRTEQGDSAMYLCASSYYGDTQYFGPGTRLTVL.